The next 20 T cell receptor beta chains were all read from a single sample in a study of early T cells in non-severe SARS-CoV-2 infection. TCRdb ran MiXCR on the 5' RACE reads and lists one entry per CDR3 protein. The table records 80,000 or so distinct CDR3 sequences, over 9% of them present only once. The specimen comprised whole blood, sampled at baseline. Receptor source: an adult who was a healthcare worker with PCR-confirmed SARS-CoV-2 infection or an uninfected control (not recorded which).

The V gene is TRBV11-3, the J gene TRBJ2-1, with 7 nucleotides matching TRBD1. Germline V gene data show CDR1 as SGHNT and CDR2 as YENEEA. The CDR3 spans 15 residues. J was trimmed by 2 bases and V by 1 base; bases with no gene match: 2. The CDR3 DNA sequence: TGTGCCAGCAGCTTAGGGCAGGGGGCCTACAATGAGCAGTTCTTC. Its translation: CASSLGQGAYNEQFF.

The chain couples TRBV4-3 to TRBJ2-2, with 9 bases fitting TRBD2. The length of the CDR3 is 16 residues. The ends lost 4 bases at V and 6 bases at J; junction bases unmatched: 9. Germline loops: CDR1 LGHNA, CDR2 YSLEER. For the CDR3, the DNA is TGCGCCAGCAGCCCGGCTAGCGGGGAATTTGCCGGGGAGCTGTTTTTT. Translation: CASSPASGEFAGELFF.

This clonotype turned up a few times. The chain joins TRBV7-2 to TRBJ2-3; the match to TRBD2 covers 7 bases. In germline, CDR1 is SGHTA, CDR2 FQGNSA. CDR3 size: 14 residues. V lost 2 bases to trimming and J lost 5 bases; unmatched junction nucleotides: 4. CDR3 region: CASSLLTGGDTQYF. The CDR3, as DNA: TGTGCCAGCAGCTTATTGACGGGGGGAGATACGCAGTATTTT.

The chain recombines TRBV12-2 with TRBJ1-5; TRBD1 is the table's D call and was not checked against the DNA. TRBV12-2 is deemed a pseudogene. The CDR3 has 17 residues. The CDR3 DNA follows: TGTGCAAGTCGCCCGAGACAGCGAGACATATTCAATCAGCCCCAGCATTTT. This encodes CASRPRQRDIFNQPQHF.

In its sample, this clonotype was seen many times. CDR3 DNA: TGCAGTGCTAGATTGAACAGGGGGCCCATGGAGACCCAGTACTTC. Translated, it gives CSARLNRGPMETQYF. The chain recombines TRBV20-1 with TRBJ2-5; 9 nucleotides line up with TRBD1. Germline CDR1 reads DFQATT; CDR2 reads SNEGSKA (reference sequence). The CDR3 contains 15 residues. The ends lost 2 bases at V and 5 bases at J; junction bases unmatched: 9.

J is TRBJ1-1 and V is TRBV7-2, with no clear D. This CDR3 is built from 15 residues. The germline CDR1 and CDR2 sequences are SGHTA and FQGNSA. V gave up 1 base and J gave up 3 bases, with 12 bases separating them. DNA for the CDR3: TGTGCCAGCAGCTTAGGACGGCTTATGTACACTGAAGCTTTCTTT. Its protein product is CASSLGRLMYTEAFF.

A few counts support this clonotype. J is TRBJ2-7 and V is TRBV7-2; no clear D. Germline-derived CDR1 and CDR2 are SGHTA and FQGNSA. The CDR3 length is 15 residues. V was clipped by 5 bases and J by 2 bases, with 16 bases between them. DNA of the CDR3: TGTGCCAGCAGCCCCGCCTGGCGGTTACCCTACGAGCAGTACTTC. This codes for CASSPAWRLPYEQYF.

This clonotype was seen a few times. J is TRBJ2-7 and V is TRBV5-1; 10 bases map to TRBD1. This CDR3 spans 17 amino acids. The trim removed 6 bases at V and 3 bases at J, leaving 15 bases unmatched. Germline V gene sequence: CDR1 SGHRS, CDR2 YFSETQ. The CDR3 sequence: CASKPGQGNRIIYEQYF. CDR3 in DNA: TGCGCCAGCAAACCGGGACAGGGGAATCGGATCATCTACGAGCAGTACTTC.

J is TRBJ2-5 and V is TRBV20-1; maybe TRBD2 (6 bases). Germline V gene lookup returns CDR1 DFQATT and CDR2 SNEGSKA (reference sequence). The CDR3 is made up of 14 amino acids. CDR3 sequence reads: CSAARGAQGETQYF. The CDR3 coding sequence is TGCAGCGCGGCCCGCGGGGCCCAGGGAGAGACCCAGTACTTC.

This clonotype has just a few counts. This chain connects TRBV7-8 to TRBJ1-2; 7 bases fit TRBD1. Trimming at V came to 7 bases and at J to 3 bases, leaving 2 bases not matched to a gene. The germline V gene encodes CDR1 SGHVS and CDR2 FQNEAQ. The CDR3 has 12 residues. Here the CDR3 DNA reads TGTGCCAGCAAGGGGACAGACTATGGCTACACCTTC. It translates to CASKGTDYGYTF.

Turning to this clonotype: The junction and the germline gene differ at one end; a read error may be behind it. The rearrangement links TRBV5-6 to TRBJ1-6; tentatively, D is TRBD1 (6 bases). The CDR3 consists of 13 residues. Per germline, CDR1 SGHDT and CDR2 YYEEEE. The CDR3 DNA is TGTGCCAGCAGCGACAGGCCCAATTCACCCCTCCCCTTT. This translates into CASSDRPNSPLPF.

The table lists this clonotype with a few counts. This rearrangement joins TRBV4-1 to TRBJ2-3; 9 bases align to TRBD2. Germline V gives CDR1 MGHRA, CDR2 YSYEKL. With 1 base clipped from V and 3 bases from J, the junction kept 5 bases outside the gene matches. The CDR3 contains 16 residues. CDR3 DNA sequence: TGCGCCAGCAGCCAAGGCCTTCTAGCGGGGACAGATACGCAGTATTTT. Translated, it gives CASSQGLLAGTDTQYF.

The genes are TRBV5-5 and TRBJ2-1; 9 nucleotides align to TRBD2. The V and J ends lost 4 bases and 8 bases, in that order; junction bases with no gene match: 10. The V gene's germline CDR1 is SGHKS and CDR2 YYEKEE (reference sequence). There are 15 residues in the CDR3. The CDR3 DNA reads as TGTGCCAGCAGCAATAGCGGGGGCGGCGACTATGAGCAGTTCTTC. Its translation is CASSNSGGGDYEQFF.

The chain joins TRBV7-2 to TRBJ1-1; 7 positions match TRBD1. Trimming removed 1 base from V and 1 base from J; junction bases left unmatched: 3. CDR3 length equals 15 residues. Germline V gene data show CDR1 as SGHTA and CDR2 as FQGNSA. CDR3 sequence reads: CASSLEGAWNTEAFF. In nucleotides, the CDR3 is TGTGCCAGCAGCTTAGAGGGGGCGTGGAACACTGAAGCTTTCTTT. Full variable domain (outside the CDR3, taken from reference TRBV7-2 and TRBJ1-1): GAGVSQSPSNKVTEKGKDVELRCDPISGHTALYWYRQSLGQGLEFLIYFQGNSAPDKSGLPSDRFSAERTGGSVSTLTIQRTQQEDSAVYLCASSLEGAWNTEAFFGQGTRLTVV.

This clonotype was recorded many times. The chain links TRBV5-5 to TRBJ1-1; D remains unclear. Germline V gives CDR1 SGHKS, CDR2 YYEKEE (reference sequence). V was trimmed by 7 bases and J by 0 bases, leaving 10 bases between them. The CDR3 is 13 residues long. CDR3 residues: CASESLMNTEAFF. In DNA form, the CDR3 reads TGTGCCAGCGAATCCCTTATGAACACTGAAGCTTTCTTT.

This clonotype came up many times. V gene TRBV7-2 combines with J gene TRBJ1-3; D gene ambiguous. This CDR3 comprises 14 residues. V lost 5 bases and J 0 bases, leaving 8 bases between the germline ends. CDR1 is SGHTA, CDR2 FQGNSA, per germline. CDR3 sequence: CASSAWSSGNTIYF. CDR3 sequence (DNA): TGTGCCAGCAGCGCATGGTCCTCTGGAAACACCATATATTTT.

This clonotype was seen at least ten times. The V and J genes are TRBV5-6 and TRBJ2-7; weak D call: TRBD1 (6 bases). Trimming took 3 bases from V and 2 from J, leaving 18 bases between them. The CDR3 runs 16 residues. Germline loops: CDR1 SGHDT, CDR2 YYEEEE. CDR3 DNA: TGTGCCAGCAGCTCCTATAGGACAGCCGTTACCTACGAGCAGTACTTC. It is translated as CASSSYRTAVTYEQYF.

In its sample, this clonotype was seen a few times. This rearrangement joins TRBV7-2 to TRBJ1-1; no firm D call. Trimming stripped 3 bases from V and 1 base from J, with 6 bases between. In germline, CDR1 is SGHTA, CDR2 FQGNSA. This CDR3 region has 13 residues. The CDR3 loop reads CASSFRENTEAFF. CDR3 DNA: TGTGCCAGCAGCTTTAGAGAGAACACTGAAGCTTTCTTT. Combining the CDR3 with reference TRBV7-2 and TRBJ1-1 gives the whole variable domain GAGVSQSPSNKVTEKGKDVELRCDPISGHTALYWYRQSLGQGLEFLIYFQGNSAPDKSGLPSDRFSAERTGGSVSTLTIQRTQQEDSAVYLCASSFRENTEAFFGQGTRLTVV.

The V and J genes are TRBV10-3 and TRBJ2-1, with a possible D match to TRBD1 (7 bases). The CDR3 runs 13 residues. Germline CDR1 reads ENHRY; CDR2 reads SYGVKD. The ends were cut back, 5 bases at V and 9 bases at J, with 14 bases in the middle. The CDR3 bases are TGTGCCATCAGTACTAACAGGGGAGGTGAGCAGTTCTTC. It encodes CAISTNRGGEQFF.

The V call is TRBV12-3 or TRBV12-4, the J call TRBJ1-2; the D is unclear. The V gene lost 2 bases and the J gene lost 3 bases, with 7 bases spanning the gap. This CDR3 is built from 13 residues. The CDR3 is CASSLLSDYGYTF. CDR3 DNA sequence: TGTGCCAGCAGTTTACTATCGGACTATGGCTACACCTTC.